The 8 T cell receptor beta chains below all came from one sample that was sequenced in a study of radiotherapy plus CTLA-4 blockade in lung cancer. This table comes from immunoSEQ multiplex PCR, and its TCRdb copy is limited to in-frame clones, with some not included. The sample yields around 100,000 clones, 60% to 75% seen once. The sample consisted of peripheral blood, taken from a patient treated with radiotherapy plus ipilimumab. The receptors were sampled from a human donor with non-small cell lung cancer who had a partial response to radiotherapy plus ipilimumab. Some clones in this sample may be carry-over from other donors' samples.

In DNA form, the CDR3 reads TGTGCCAGCTCGGCGGGACCGGAGACCCAGTACTTC. It yields the protein CASSAGPETQYF. The J gene is TRBJ2-5, the V gene TRBV5-6; tentatively, D is TRBD2 (6 bases). V gave up 7 bases and J gave up 5 bases, with 12 bases separating them. This CDR3 comprises 12 residues. From germline, CDR1 is SGHDT and CDR2 YYEEEE.

The chain couples TRBV5-1 to TRBJ1-3, with 8 bases that match TRBD1. Germline V gene sequence: CDR1 SGHRS, CDR2 YFSETQ. The junction had 3 bases not matched to a gene; V was cut back by 4 bases and J by 3 bases. The CDR3 has 14 amino acids. The DNA of the CDR3 is TGCGCCAGCAGCCCTGACAGGGGTGGAAACACCATATATTTT. This sequence encodes CASSPDRGGNTIYF. Based on the CDR3 plus reference TRBV5-1 and TRBJ1-3, the full variable domain is KAGVTQTPRYLIKTRGQQVTLSCSPISGHRSVSWYQQTPGQGLQFLFEYFSETQRNKGNFPGRFSGRQFSNSRSEMNVSTLELGDSALYLCASSPDRGGNTIYFGEGSWLTVV.

V and J are TRBV4-2 and TRBJ2-5; 8 bases line up with TRBD1. Trimming cost V 3 bases and J 4 bases; bases outside gene matches: 7. CDR1 LGHNA and CDR2 YNFKEQ come from the germline V gene. There are 15 residues in the CDR3. Here the CDR3 DNA reads TGTGCCAGCAGCCAGGAAGCCAGGGGGCGAGAGACCCAGTACTTC. It yields the protein CASSQEARGRETQYF.

V gene TRBV2 combines with J gene TRBJ1-2; D not resolved. CDR3 length: 11 amino acids. The V gene lost 7 bases and the J gene lost 9 bases, with 12 bases spanning the gap. Germline V lookup: CDR1 SNHLY, CDR2 FYNNEI. CDR3 amino acids: CASTAGVSYTF. In nucleotides, the CDR3 is TGTGCCAGCACAGCCGGGGTGAGCTACACCTTC. Based on the CDR3 plus reference TRBV2 and TRBJ1-2, the full variable domain is EPEVTQTPSHQVTQMGQEVILRCVPISNHLYFYWYRQILGQKVEFLVSFYNNEISEKSEIFDDQFSVERPDGSNFTLKIRSTKLEDSAMYFCASTAGVSYTFGSGTRLTVV.

The V gene is TRBV7-9, the J gene TRBJ2-2, with a tentative D call TRBD2 (5 bases). CDR1 is SEHNR, CDR2 FQNEAQ, per germline (reference sequence). V was shortened by 0 bases and J by 4 bases, with 9 bases between the two germline ends. The CDR3 runs to 15 residues. CDR3 DNA sequence: TGTGCCAGCAGCTTAGCGGGGAGAGGCACCGGGGAGCTGTTTTTT. The encoded protein is CASSLAGRGTGELFF.

A few counts support this clone. The chain couples TRBV18 to TRBJ1-5; 8 bases are a match to TRBD1. J lost 3 bases, V lost 0 bases, and 1 base had no gene match. Per the germline V gene, CDR1 is KGHSH and CDR2 is LQKENI. CDR3 length: 15 amino acids. Here the CDR3 reads CASSPPGQVNQPQHF. The CDR3 nucleotides are TGTGCCAGCTCACCACCGGGACAGGTCAATCAGCCCCAGCATTTT.

The J gene is TRBJ1-6, the V gene TRBV5-1, with no clear D. This CDR3 spans 14 amino acids. CDR1 is SGHRS, CDR2 YFSETQ, per germline. V gave up 0 bases and J gave up 5 bases, with 6 bases separating them. CDR3 residues: CASSLEQNNSPLHF. The CDR3, as DNA: TGCGCCAGCAGCTTGGAACAGAATAATTCACCCCTCCACTTT.

The chain recombines TRBV5-1 with TRBJ2-5, with TRBD1 as a possible D gene (6 bases). This CDR3 is 14 amino acids long. Germline CDR1 is SGHRS and CDR2 is YFSETQ. Trimming took off 1 base at V and 6 bases at J, with 13 bases between the two ends. The CDR3: CASSLYRDEKTQYF. CDR3 bases: TGCGCCAGCAGCTTGTACAGGGATGAAAAGACCCAGTACTTC.